This TCR beta chain was obtained from a study of blood T cell repertoires in COVID-19. For the study at large: From T cells, B-cell-depleted T cells, or PBMCs came the material, which was cDNA or gDNA.

The CDR3 has 18 amino acids. Looked up from germline, CDR1 is KGHSH and CDR2 is LQKENI. V was pared by 1 base and J by 5 bases, with 21 bases between. Method: immunoSEQ multiplex PCR; TCRdb's copy keeps in-frame clones and lacks some. The sample comprises about 230,000 clones, over 70% of which are singletons, and under 30% rests with the top ten. This sequence joins TRBV18 and TRBJ1-5; the D gene is possibly TRBD1 (6 bases). This clonotype was sampled from a man in his forties or fifties with acute or convalescent COVID-19. The sequenced sample was peripheral blood. The CDR3: CASSPRTRQGLGYQPQHF. The CDR3 DNA sequence: TGTGCCAGCTCACCACGTACTCGGCAGGGGCTAGGTTATCAGCCCCAGCATTTT. Filled out from reference TRBV18 and TRBJ1-5, the complete variable domain reads NAGVMQNPRHLVRRRGQEARLRCSPMKGHSHVYWYRQLPEEGLKFMVYLQKENIIDESGMPKERFSAEFPKEGPSILRIQQVVRGDSAAYFCASSPRTRQGLGYQPQHFGDGTRLSIL.